The source of this T cell receptor (beta chain) is a study of CXCR3-negative and CXCR3-positive naive CD8 T cells. Libraries were UMI-labeled 5' RACE TRB cDNA. Each CDR3 protein gets one entry in TCRdb, which reprocessed the 5' RACE reads and gives no DNA. The table for this sample gives roughly 40,000 distinct CDR3 sequences. CDR3 size: 13 residues. Study results and limitations: Cryopreserved PBMCs had partly decreased CXCR3 expression; fresh PBMCs were used in most assays. Diversity proved comparably high across both naive subsets and much lower in memory CD8+ cells.

For this clonotype: No antigen is known for it.

Source material: memory CD8+ T cells from blood. The J gene is TRBJ1-1, the V gene TRBV12-3 or TRBV12-4. The receptor's source is a human donor in good health. Some clones in this sample may be carry-over from other donors' samples. This chain's CDR3 is CASSFSGATEAFF.